These 19 T cell receptor beta chains originate from one sample sequenced in a study of T cell responses to AZD1222 COVID-19 vaccine. Sequencing was performed with immunoSEQ multiplex PCR; in TCRdb, only in-frame clones are kept and a portion is missing. This table holds 150,000 to 190,000 clones, 90% found once. The starting material was peripheral blood, obtained on day 0 of AZD1222 vaccination. The receptors were gathered from an adult in good health.

The chain joins TRBV27 to TRBJ1-3, with D perhaps TRBD1 (5 bases). Germline V CDR1 and CDR2: MNHEY, SMNVEV (reference sequence). The CDR3 runs 13 residues. V was pared by 9 bases and J by 2 bases, with 11 bases between. The CDR3: CASGTRTGNTIYF. The CDR3 nucleotides are TGTGCCAGTGGGACTCGTACTGGAAACACCATATATTTT.

The chain joins TRBV9 to TRBJ1-1; D possibly corresponds to TRBD1 (6 bases). The V end was cut by 0 bases, the J end by 3 bases, with 15 bases between. The CDR3 length is 16 residues. Germline V gene lookup returns CDR1 SGDLS and CDR2 YYNGEE. CDR3 sequence: CASSVGGGVGDTEAFF. The DNA for the CDR3 is TGTGCCAGCAGCGTAGGCGGGGGCGTAGGGGACACTGAAGCTTTCTTT.

V is TRBV27 and J is TRBJ1-2; D is uncertain. Trimming shortened V by 9 bases and J by 4 bases, and 15 bases separated the two germline ends. Germline V gives CDR1 MNHEY, CDR2 SMNVEV (reference sequence). The CDR3 has 13 amino acids. This CDR3 is CASKPRLSYGYTF. The DNA of the CDR3 is TGTGCCAGTAAACCCAGACTTTCCTATGGCTACACCTTC.

This chain uses TRBV19 with TRBJ2-7, with a tentative D call TRBD2 (5 bases). The CDR3 is 15 residues long. Germline CDR1 LNHDA, CDR2 SQIVND (reference sequence). V was cut by 0 bases and J by 3 bases, with 12 bases left in between. The DNA of the CDR3 is TGTGCCAGTAGTATAGATCAGCGGTTTTACTACGAGCAGTACTTC. Its translation is CASSIDQRFYYEQYF.

This sequence joins TRBV11-2 and TRBJ2-7; D might be TRBD1 (6 bases). Looked up from germline, CDR1 is SGHAT and CDR2 is FQNNGV. Trimming removed 1 base from V and 5 bases from J, with 21 bases in between. The length of the CDR3 is 17 residues. CDR3 amino acids: CASSLVPPTRGLHEQYF. DNA for the CDR3: TGTGCCAGCAGCTTAGTACCCCCGACCAGGGGCCTCCACGAGCAGTACTTC.

This clone showed up just once. The chain carries TRBV5-6 and TRBJ1-2, with D perhaps TRBD1 (6 bases). The V gene's germline CDR1 is SGHDT and CDR2 YYEEEE. The CDR3 consists of 15 residues. Trimming took off 4 bases at V and 2 bases at J, with 15 bases between the two ends. The CDR3 coding sequence is TGTGCCAGCAGCCCGGACAGCATAAGAAACTATGGCTACACCTTC. Amino acids: CASSPDSIRNYGYTF. Supplemented by reference TRBV5-6 and TRBJ1-2, the full variable domain reads DAGVTQSPTHLIKTRGQQVTLRCSPKSGHDTVSWYQQALGQGPQFIFQYYEEEERQRGNFPDRFSGHQFPNYSSELNVNALLLGDSALYLCASSPDSIRNYGYTFGSGTRLTVV.

The V and J genes are TRBV11-2 and TRBJ1-3; D remains unclear. V was shortened by 1 base and J by 3 bases, with 7 bases between the two germline ends. Per germline, CDR1 SGHAT and CDR2 FQNNGV. CDR3 length equals 14 residues. This chain's CDR3 is CASSLGHLGNTIYF. CDR3 DNA: TGTGCCAGCAGCTTAGGGCATCTTGGAAACACCATATATTTT.

As DNA, the CDR3 is TGTGCCAGCCTACGGGACAGGGTTAACACTGAAGCTTTCTTT. Translated: CASLRDRVNTEAFF. This sequence joins TRBV2 and TRBJ1-1; 9 bases map to TRBD1. CDR3 length: 14 amino acids. The germline gives CDR1 SNHLY, CDR2 FYNNEI. Trimming cost V 8 bases and J 2 bases; bases outside gene matches: 6.

V gene TRBV18 combines with J gene TRBJ1-4, with D perhaps TRBD1 (5 bases). The CDR3 extends over 16 amino acids. The germline CDR1 and CDR2 sequences are KGHSH and LQKENI. V lost 5 bases, J lost 4 bases, and 17 bases lay in between. The CDR3, as DNA: TGTGCCAGCTCATCACAACCGGGACTGAATAATGAAAAACTGTTTTTT. It encodes CASSSQPGLNNEKLFF.

The chain carries TRBV3-1 (or the pseudogene TRBV3-2) and TRBJ2-2; D may be TRBD1 (5 bases). This CDR3 is 15 amino acids long. Per germline, CDR1 LGHDT and CDR2 YNNKEL (reference sequence). With 1 base removed from V and 4 bases from J, the gap between germline ends came to 10 bases. The CDR3 region is CASSQVPGPTGELFF. The CDR3 nucleotides are TGTGCCAGCAGCCAAGTTCCAGGGCCCACCGGGGAGCTGTTTTTT.

The rearrangement uses TRBV28 and TRBJ1-6; TRBD1 might be the D (5 bases). There are 14 residues in the CDR3. Germline V gene sequence: CDR1 MDHEN, CDR2 SYDVKM. V was pared by 6 bases and J by 3 bases, with 9 bases between. Written as DNA, the CDR3 is TGTGCCAGCAGACGACAGAGCTATAATTCACCCCTCCACTTT. Its protein product is CASRRQSYNSPLHF.

The chain uses TRBV11-3 and TRBJ2-7; 9 nucleotides agree with TRBD1. This CDR3 is built from 15 residues. CDR1 and CDR2 (germline): SGHNT, YENEEA. After removal of 3 bases from V and 3 bases from J, the junction contained 6 bases not matched to a gene. DNA of the CDR3: TGTGCCAGCAGCTTGGACCGGGACAGGGACTACGAGCAGTACTTC. Protein sequence: CASSLDRDRDYEQYF.

V gene TRBV21-1 combines with J gene TRBJ1-1; the D call of TRBD1 is as the table states it, not checked on the DNA. TRBV21-1 is noted as a pseudogene. The CDR3 consists of 8 residues. CDR3 region: CASSKPSF. The CDR3 DNA reads as TGTGCCAGCAGCAAACCATCATTT.

The chain employs TRBV29-1 and TRBJ2-7; no firm D call. CDR1 is SQVTM and CDR2 is ANQGSEA in the germline V gene. The CDR3 has 13 residues. V gave up 3 bases and J gave up 0 bases, with 9 bases separating them. This chain's CDR3 is CSVEGGTSYEQYF. CDR3 nucleotides: TGCAGCGTTGAGGGCGGTACCTCCTACGAGCAGTACTTC.

The chain carries TRBV6-2 or TRBV6-3 and TRBJ2-7; D ambiguous. This CDR3 has 14 residues. Germline assignment: CDR1 MNHEY and CDR2 SVGEGT. Trimming shortened V by 0 bases and J by 1 base, and 7 bases separated the two germline ends. DNA for the CDR3: TGTGCCAGCAGTTACTCCCTGCGGTCCTACGAGCAGTACTTC. Encoded protein: CASSYSLRSYEQYF.

The chain is built from TRBV4-1 and TRBJ1-1; D possibly corresponds to TRBD1 (5 bases). Germline assignment: CDR1 MGHRA and CDR2 YSYEKL. The CDR3 extends over 14 amino acids. V was clipped by 7 bases and J by 5 bases, with 17 bases between them. CDR3 in amino acids: CASNPTGRRTEAFF. The CDR3 DNA follows: TGCGCCAGCAACCCGACGGGGCGGAGGACTGAAGCTTTCTTT.

This clone was seen a few times. J is TRBJ2-1 and V is TRBV10-3; D is unclear. Germline values: CDR1 ENHRY, CDR2 SYGVKD. The CDR3 is 14 amino acids. The V end was cut by 7 bases, the J end by 3 bases, with 13 bases between. The CDR3 loop is CAIKYSTIYNEQFF. CDR3 in DNA: TGTGCCATCAAGTACTCTACCATCTACAATGAGCAGTTCTTC.

This chain connects TRBV7-8 to TRBJ1-1; TRBD1 aligns across 9 bases. There are 18 residues in the CDR3. Per the germline V gene, CDR1 is SGHVS and CDR2 is FQNEAQ. Germline trimming cut 2 bases from V and 0 bases from J; bases unmatched to any gene: 10. CDR3 amino acids: CASSLRTGASWMNTEAFF. The CDR3 DNA reads TGTGCCAGCAGCTTACGGACAGGGGCCTCGTGGATGAACACTGAAGCTTTCTTT.

The CDR3, as DNA: TGCAGCGCCCTCGGGACTAGCGGGAACAGGTTAGACAATGAGCAGTTCTTC. Amino acid sequence: CSALGTSGNRLDNEQFF. This sequence joins TRBV29-1 and TRBJ2-1, with 13 bases fitting TRBD2. The CDR3 is 17 residues long. J gave up 5 bases and V 7 bases, and 14 bases lay outside the gene matches. Germline values: CDR1 SQVTM, CDR2 ANQGSEA.